Listed below are T cell receptor beta chains from one sample, sequenced in a study of CD8+ T cells in alopecia areata. Here immunoSEQ multiplex PCR was the method, and the copy in TCRdb shows in-frame clones only, minus some. This table holds about 98,000 clones, less than 50% found once. Sequencing was done on a sample of CD4+ T cells sorted from blood. Receptors were obtained from a human donor with alopecia areata. Each CDR3 is given with its conserved first and last residue. D genes are given only for firm matches. Not every row has a clone size; where given, it reads once, few, many or a size class.

>NA|NA|TRBJ1-6|TRBV5-1
CASRVNTQRNSPLHF
TGCGCCAGCAGGGTCAACACCCAAAGGAATTCACCCCTCCACTTT
>NA|few|TRBJ2-2|TRBV5-1
CASSLELAVGELFF
TGCGCCAGCAGCTTGGAACTAGCCGTCGGGGAGCTGTTTTTT
>NA|NA|TRBJ1-2|TRBV29-1
CSVDPDGVYTF
TGCAGCGTTGATCCCGACGGTGTCTACACCTTC
>NA|once|TRBJ2-1|TRBV7-7
CASSLDEGTYNEQFF
TGTGCTAGCAGCTTAGATGAGGGGACCTACAATGAGCAGTTCTTC
>NA|NA|TRBJ2-1|TRBV29-1
CSAMTSRVRNEQFF
TGCAGCGCCATGACCTCTCGGGTGCGAAATGAGCAGTTCTTC
>TRBD2|NA|TRBJ2-1|TRBV5-4
CASSFGTSGISSYNEQFF
TGTGCCAGCAGTTTCGGGACTAGCGGGATAAGTTCCTACAATGAGCAGTTCTTC
>NA|few|TRBJ2-3|TRBV2
CASSHDRGGEGFTDTQYF
TGTGCCAGCAGTCACGACAGGGGAGGGGAAGGATTCACAGATACGCAGTATTTT
>TRBD1|NA|TRBJ2-5|TRBV4-2
CASSQDWDRVSKTQYF
TGTGCCAGCAGCCAAGATTGGGACAGGGTATCCAAGACCCAGTACTTC
>TRBD1|NA|TRBJ2-7|TRBV28
CASTLTGVSYEQYF
TGTGCCAGCACCCTGACAGGGGTCTCCTACGAGCAGTACTTC
>NA|NA|TRBJ1-1|TRBV18
CASSPQGGTEAFF
TGTGCCAGCTCACCGCAGGGTGGGACTGAAGCTTTCTTT
>NA|NA|TRBJ2-4|TRBV29-1
CSVEGLAKNIQYF
TGCAGCGTGGAAGGTCTAGCCAAAAACATTCAGTACTTC
>NA|NA|TRBJ2-6|TRBV27
CASSSTLAGANVLTF
TGTGCCAGCAGTTCGACACTCGCTGGGGCCAACGTCCTGACTTTC
>TRBD1|NA|TRBJ2-1|TRBV29-1
CSVGQGAYNEQFF
TGCAGCGTTGGACAGGGAGCGTACAATGAGCAGTTCTTC
>TRBD2|few|TRBJ2-4|TRBV29-1
CSVRRGENIQYF
TGCAGCGTCCGGCGGGGGGAAAACATTCAGTACTTC
>NA|NA|TRBJ2-2|TRBV29-1
CSVDGGANQNTGELFF
TGCAGCGTTGACGGCGGAGCCAACCAGAACACCGGGGAGCTGTTTTTT
>NA|NA|TRBJ2-1|TRBV29-1
CSVARVSYNEQFF
TGCAGCGTCGCCCGGGTCTCCTACAATGAGCAGTTCTTC
>NA|NA|TRBJ2-5|TRBV6-5
CASSLNRVETQYF
TGTGCCAGCAGCCTCAACAGGGTGGAGACCCAGTACTTC
>NA|once|TRBJ1-5|TRBV29-1
CSVAGGRNQPQHF
TGCAGCGTTGCCGGCGGCAGAAATCAGCCCCAGCATTTT
>NA|NA|TRBJ1-1|TRBV30
CAWVIGGGNTEAFF
TGTGCCTGGGTAATCGGCGGGGGGAACACTGAAGCTTTCTTT
>TRBD1|NA|TRBJ1-5|TRBV2
CASSRTGLRQPQHF
TGTGCCAGCAGTAGGACAGGGCTTCGTCAGCCCCAGCATTTT
>NA|few|TRBJ2-7|TRBV2
CASRAGSISYEQYF
TGTGCCAGCAGGGCCGGGTCGATCTCCTACGAGCAGTACTTC
>TRBD1|few|TRBJ2-7|TRBV29-1
CSVIRDRGSYEQYF
TGCAGCGTTATCCGGGACAGGGGCTCCTACGAGCAGTACTTC
>NA|few|TRBJ1-1|TRBV2
CASQPMNTEAFF
TGTGCCAGTCAGCCCATGAACACTGAAGCTTTCTTT
>TRBD2|NA|TRBJ2-2|TRBV2
CASSEVRGAGELFF
TGTGCCAGCAGTGAAGTACGGGGGGCCGGGGAGCTGTTTTTT
>NA|NA|TRBJ2-6|TRBV2
CASSGLSGANVLTF
TGTGCCAGCAGTGGACTTTCTGGGGCCAACGTCCTGACTTTC
>NA|NA|TRBJ2-7|TRBV7-2
CASSLVAGRGAYEQYF
TGTGCCAGCAGCTTAGTCGCGGGTCGAGGTGCCTACGAGCAGTACTTC
>TRBD2|few|TRBJ2-5|TRBV23-1
CASSPNQRGSVETQYF
TGCGCCAGCAGTCCCAACCAGCGGGGCTCGGTTGAGACCCAGTACTTC
>NA|NA|TRBJ1-5|TRBV7-9
CASSLDAGAGQPQHF
TGTGCCAGCAGCTTAGACGCAGGGGCGGGTCAGCCCCAGCATTTT
>NA|NA|TRBJ2-7|TRBV30
CAWIMSSYEQYF
TGTGCCTGGATTATGAGCTCCTACGAGCAGTACTTC
>NA|NA|TRBJ2-5|TRBV29-1
CSSHRGGETQYF
TGCAGCAGCCACAGGGGGGGAGAGACCCAGTACTTC
>NA|NA|TRBJ1-2|TRBV5-6
CASGTVNYGYTF
TGTGCCAGCGGGACCGTGAACTATGGCTACACCTTC
>NA|few|TRBJ1-1|TRBV29-1
CSVNKGMNTEAFF
TGCAGCGTTAACAAGGGGATGAACACTGAAGCTTTCTTT
>TRBD1|NA|TRBJ1-6|TRBV7-6
CASSPQGPRGPLHF
TGTGCCAGCAGCCCACAGGGGCCGAGGGGACCCCTCCACTTT
>NA|NA|TRBJ2-3|TRBV30
CARLGADTQYF
TGTGCCCGTCTTGGGGCAGATACGCAGTATTTT
>NA|few|TRBJ2-7|TRBV4-3
CASSVQSQDYEQYF
TGCGCCAGCAGCGTACAGTCACAGGACTACGAGCAGTACTTC
>NA|few|TRBJ2-1|TRBV29-1
CSVQRNNEQFF
TGCAGCGTTCAGCGGAACAATGAGCAGTTCTTC
>NA|NA|TRBJ1-1|TRBV14
CASSPFAATMNTEAFF
TGTGCCAGCAGCCCCTTCGCAGCGACTATGAACACTGAAGCTTTCTTT
>NA|NA|TRBJ1-2|TRBV30
CACGYGHYGYTF
TGTGCCTGTGGATACGGGCACTATGGCTACACCTTC
>NA|once|TRBJ2-7|TRBV5-1
CASSLSGPSSYEQYF
TGCGCCAGCAGCCTTAGCGGACCCTCCTCCTACGAGCAGTACTTC
>TRBD2|NA|TRBJ2-1|TRBV30
CAWSVGLAGANEQFF
TGTGCCTGGAGTGTGGGACTAGCGGGAGCCAATGAGCAGTTCTTC
>NA|few|TRBJ2-5|TRBV29-1
CSVVLNSQTQYF
TGCAGCGTGGTACTTAACTCGCAGACCCAGTACTTC